The clone carrying this T cell receptor beta chain was detected a few times. The antigen is unknown. The data derive from a study of CD8 T cells in ankylosing spondylitis. TCRdb reprocessed the 5' RACE reads via MiXCR and lists one record per CDR3 protein. The table has 330,000 or so distinct CDR3 sequences, approximately 8% seen once. Regarding the study as a whole: Clones linked to disease were reported to show significant enrichment in matched ankylosing spondylitis synovial fluid. Ankylosing spondylitis blood seemed to carry a telltale TCR beta motif made of under ten highly homologous variants.

The specimen was blood, either unsorted or a sorted T cell fraction (not recorded which). The TCR was taken from a male donor with ankylosing spondylitis.

CDR3 sequence (DNA): TGTGCCAGCAGTTACTTTGGGGGAGTCCCAGACAATGAGCAGTTCTTC. Translation gives CASSYFGGVPDNEQFF. The chain is built from TRBV6-2 or TRBV6-3 and TRBJ2-1; either TRBD1 or TRBD2 may supply D (5 bases each). The CDR3 contains 16 residues. The germline CDR1 and CDR2 sequences are MNHEY and SVGEGT. The ends were cut back, 1 base at V and 5 bases at J, with 15 bases in the middle.